The 29 T cell receptor beta chains below were found in one sample sequenced in a study of post-analysis software for immune sequencing data. Study findings and constraints: TRBV5-6, TRBV5-1 and TRBV20-1 belonged to a set of about five TRBV segments that were more frequent in patients than controls.

The antigens of these receptors remain unknown. Each TCR beta cDNA library carried unique molecular identifiers. One entry per CDR3 protein, called by TCRdb with MiXCR from the PCR reads. The table includes more than 450,000 distinct CDR3 sequences, 44% detected once. The sequenced material came from blood. Source of these receptors: a girl aged 10 to 17 with multiple sclerosis.

This clonotype occurred a few times. The J gene is TRBJ2-7, the V gene TRBV7-9; maybe TRBD1 (5 bases). V was clipped by 7 bases and J by 2 bases, with 15 bases between them. CDR3 length: 14 residues. The germline V gene encodes CDR1 SEHNR and CDR2 FQNEAQ (reference sequence). In nucleotides, the CDR3 is TGTGCCAGCACCCCAGGGCAGGGCGCCTACGAGCAGTACTTC. The encoded protein is CASTPGQGAYEQYF.

The chain carries TRBV7-6 and TRBJ2-1; D possibly corresponds to TRBD2 (6 bases). The V gene's germline CDR1 is SGHVS and CDR2 FNYEAQ. The V end lost 2 bases, the J end lost 0 bases, and 11 bases lay between the germline ends. The CDR3 covers 16 residues. The CDR3 sequence is CASSLRDFGSYNEQFF. The CDR3 nucleotides are TGTGCCAGCAGCTTACGGGACTTCGGCTCCTACAATGAGCAGTTCTTC.

The table lists this clonotype with a few counts. The V and J genes are TRBV2 and TRBJ2-5, with D possibly being TRBD2 (6 bases). V was pared by 6 bases and J by 3 bases, with 14 bases between. The germline CDR1 and CDR2 sequences are SNHLY and FYNNEI. The CDR3 covers 14 residues. DNA of the CDR3: TGTGCCAGCAGGCGCGGAGGGGCAGAAGAGACCCAGTACTTC. Translating it yields CASRRGGAEETQYF.

This clonotype was seen more than once but under ten times. The chain has TRBV7-6 and TRBJ2-7, with D perhaps TRBD2 (6 bases). The CDR3 length is 12 residues. Trimming stripped 4 bases from V and 5 bases from J, with 9 bases between. From germline, CDR1 is SGHVS and CDR2 FNYEAQ. CDR3 sequence (DNA): TGTGCCAGCAGCTACTTAGCGGACGAGCAGTACTTC. It is translated as CASSYLADEQYF.

Turning to this clonotype: Mismatch with germline at one junction end may stem from a read error. The rearrangement joins TRBV6-5 to TRBJ2-7; D is unresolved. The CDR3 length is 17 residues. Per germline, CDR1 MNHEY and CDR2 SVGAGI. This CDR3 reads CASSFSSDGAPAYEQYF. The CDR3 coding sequence is TGCGCCAGCAGTTTTTCCTCCGACGGAGCGCCCGCCTACGAGCAGTACTTC.

This clonotype was seen a few times. The CDR3 DNA is TGTGCCAGCAGCTTAAGCGGCAGGGGAGAGGAAAAACTGTTTTTT. As protein: CASSLSGRGEEKLFF. The chain employs TRBV13 and TRBJ1-4, with D tentatively TRBD1 (6 bases). Germline-derived CDR1 and CDR2 are PRHDT and FYEKMQ (reference sequence). There are 15 residues in the CDR3. V dropped 2 bases and J dropped 8 bases, with 15 bases sitting between them.

This clonotype was counted a single time. This chain links TRBV12-3 or TRBV12-4 with TRBJ2-1; 7 bases match TRBD2. This CDR3 comprises 15 residues. Trimming cost V 3 bases and J 6 bases; bases outside gene matches: 8. The CDR3 sequence: CASSFRRGTTNEQFF. The CDR3 DNA reads TGTGCCAGCAGTTTCCGGCGGGGGACTACCAATGAGCAGTTCTTC.

The chain carries TRBV5-5 and TRBJ1-2, with 8 bases matching TRBD1. Germline assignment: CDR1 SGHKS and CDR2 YYEKEE (reference sequence). This CDR3 contains 13 residues. V shed 2 bases and J 7 bases; nucleotides not matched to a gene: 4. CDR3 sequence: CASSLQGERGYTF. The CDR3 region has the DNA TGTGCCAGCAGCTTACAGGGGGAGCGTGGCTACACCTTC.

The V and J genes are TRBV6-1 and TRBJ2-5; D may be TRBD2 (5 bases). Trimming removed 5 bases from V and 2 bases from J, with 15 bases in between. CDR3 size: 15 residues. Germline V lookup: CDR1 MNHNS, CDR2 SASEGT. The CDR3 protein is CASSRSSGAQETQYF. In DNA, the CDR3 is TGTGCCAGCAGTAGAAGCAGCGGAGCTCAAGAGACCCAGTACTTC.

The chain links TRBV5-5 to TRBJ1-2; 7 nucleotides agree with TRBD1. The germline gives CDR1 SGHKS, CDR2 YYEKEE (reference sequence). The V segment lost 4 bases and the J segment 8 bases; nucleotides outside the gene matches: 8. This CDR3 is 13 amino acids long. CDR3 amino acids: CASSRLGGGGYTF. CDR3 bases: TGTGCCAGCAGCCGCTTAGGGGGCGGCGGCTACACCTTC.

This clonotype was found a few times. The genes are TRBV5-1 and TRBJ1-2, with a tentative D call TRBD1 (5 bases). V was clipped by 0 bases and J by 2 bases, with 14 bases between them. CDR3 length equals 16 residues. Germline CDR1 reads SGHRS; CDR2 reads YFSETQ. The CDR3 is CASSLEGRRTNYGYTF. Written as DNA, the CDR3 is TGCGCCAGCAGCTTGGAGGGACGGAGAACAAACTATGGCTACACCTTC.

The CDR3 sequence: CSARVKQGAYGYTF. DNA of the CDR3: TGCAGTGCTAGGGTAAAACAGGGGGCCTATGGCTACACCTTC. The J gene is TRBJ1-2, the V gene TRBV20-1, with 9 bases fitting TRBD1. CDR1 is DFQATT, CDR2 SNEGSKA, per germline (reference sequence). The CDR3 contains 14 residues. V gave up 3 bases and J gave up 4 bases; unmatched junction bases: 6.

This clonotype has more than one count but fewer than ten. The chain employs TRBV20-1 and TRBJ2-3; 7 bases map to TRBD2. Germline V gene data show CDR1 as DFQATT and CDR2 as SNEGSKA (reference sequence). With V trimmed by 1 base and J by 5 bases, 12 bases remained unmatched. This CDR3 has 16 amino acids. CDR3 in amino acids: CSARGVPPGLLDTQYF. CDR3 nucleotide sequence: TGCAGTGCTAGAGGGGTCCCTCCGGGACTATTAGATACGCAGTATTTT.

CDR3 region: CATSETGTSGSDEQFF. The CDR3 bases are TGTGCCACCAGTGAAACCGGGACTAGCGGAAGCGATGAGCAGTTCTTC. The rearrangement uses TRBV24-1 and TRBJ2-1; 11 positions agree with TRBD2. This CDR3 region has 16 residues. The trim removed 4 bases at V and 8 bases at J, leaving 9 bases unmatched. Germline V gene data show CDR1 as KGHDR and CDR2 as SFDVKD.

The V gene is TRBV7-6, the J gene TRBJ2-5; D is possibly TRBD1 or TRBD2 (5 bases each). The last part of the DNA fits TRBJ2-7 better; the J call may be wrong. The CDR3 totals 15 residues. Germline V gene sequence: CDR1 SGHVS, CDR2 FNYEAQ. The DNA of the CDR3 is TGTGCCAGCAGCTTAGAGGGGAGAGAGGCCTACGAGCAGTACTTC. Its protein product is CASSLEGREAYEQYF.

This clonotype was seen a few times. The V call is TRBV12-3 or TRBV12-4, the J call TRBJ2-3, with 8 bases aligning to TRBD2. The junction had 4 bases not matched to a gene; V was cut back by 2 bases and J by 3 bases. The length of the CDR3 is 15 residues. The CDR3 DNA reads as TGTGCCAGCAGTTTAAGCGGGAGTAAGACAGATACGCAGTATTTT. Encoded protein: CASSLSGSKTDTQYF.

This chain joins TRBV10-2 and TRBJ2-3, with unresolved D. CDR3 length: 11 amino acids. V lost 3 bases, J lost 9 bases, and 7 bases lay in between. Germline CDR1 reads WSHSY; CDR2 reads SAAADI. The DNA of the CDR3 is TGCGCCAGCAGTGAAGAGCACACGCAGTATTTT. As protein: CASSEEHTQYF.

V is TRBV7-2 and J is TRBJ1-5, with D unresolved. This CDR3 contains 15 residues. V was clipped by 2 bases and J by 0 bases, with 8 bases between them. The germline CDR1 and CDR2 sequences are SGHTA and FQGNSA. The CDR3 DNA is TGTGCCAGCAGCTTATATGCGGATAGCAATCAGCCCCAGCATTTT. Its translation is CASSLYADSNQPQHF.

V and J are TRBV25-1 and TRBJ1-1, with D perhaps matching TRBD1 (5 bases). V gave up 4 bases and J gave up 6 bases, with 12 bases separating them. This CDR3 contains 13 residues. Germline lookup yields CDR1 MGHDK and CDR2 SYGVNS. CDR3 loop: CASSVAGIAEAFF. The CDR3 region has the DNA TGTGCCAGCAGTGTGGCAGGGATCGCTGAAGCTTTCTTT.

This sequence joins TRBV12-3 or TRBV12-4 and TRBJ2-4, with D possibly matching TRBD2 (5 bases). V was clipped by 3 bases and J by 8 bases, with 11 bases between them. CDR3 length equals 13 residues. CDR3: CASSFGLWDIQYF. The CDR3 coding sequence is TGTGCCAGCAGTTTTGGACTCTGGGACATTCAGTACTTC.

This chain uses TRBV5-5 with TRBJ2-7; 9 bases map to TRBD2. Germline assignment: CDR1 SGHKS and CDR2 YYEKEE (reference sequence). Trimming took 0 bases from V and 7 from J; bases not matched to a gene: 8. This CDR3 has 15 residues. This chain's CDR3 is CASSLAAGGNREQYF. The DNA of the CDR3 is TGTGCCAGCAGCTTGGCAGCGGGAGGAAACAGAGAGCAGTACTTC.

The rearrangement links TRBV10-3 to TRBJ2-1; 7 positions match TRBD2. Germline V gene data show CDR1 as ENHRY and CDR2 as SYGVKD. The CDR3 is made up of 15 amino acids. V shed 10 bases and J 0 bases; nucleotides not matched to a gene: 9. This chain's CDR3 is CATHSGPSSYNEQFF. The DNA for the CDR3 is TGTGCCACCCATAGCGGGCCCAGCTCCTACAATGAGCAGTTCTTC.

The J gene is TRBJ2-7, the V gene TRBV10-3, with 8 positions matching TRBD1. Germline V lookup: CDR1 ENHRY, CDR2 SYGVKD. This CDR3 is 17 amino acids long. The junction had 12 bases not matched to a gene; V was cut back by 0 bases and J by 5 bases. The CDR3 is CAISESKYRGKEDEQYF. DNA for the CDR3: TGTGCCATCAGTGAGTCTAAATACAGGGGGAAAGAAGACGAGCAGTACTTC.

J is TRBJ2-1 and V is TRBV20-1; 13 nucleotides line up with TRBD2. The DNA end lines up better with TRBJ2-7; the J call may be wrong. Germline V gene data show CDR1 as DFQATT and CDR2 as SNEGSKA (reference sequence). This CDR3 has 14 amino acids. This chain's CDR3 is CSASGLAGANEQYF. Written as DNA, the CDR3 is TGCAGTGCTAGTGGACTAGCGGGGGCCAATGAGCAGTACTTC.

The V and J genes are TRBV11-2 and TRBJ2-1, with 12 nucleotides matching TRBD2. V was pared by 7 bases and J by 7 bases, with 17 bases of the junction left unmatched. The length of the CDR3 is 18 residues. Germline V gene sequence: CDR1 SGHAT, CDR2 FQNNGV. The CDR3 DNA is TGTGCCAGCACCCTATGGGCTAGCGGGAGGGCCGTAGTTAATGAGCAGTTCTTC. Its protein product is CASTLWASGRAVVNEQFF.

There are a few counts of this clonotype. J is TRBJ2-1 and V is TRBV10-3, with 7 bases that match TRBD1. V lost 9 bases to trimming and J lost 4 bases; unmatched junction nucleotides: 9. Germline CDR1 ENHRY, CDR2 SYGVKD. This CDR3 comprises 14 residues. The CDR3 DNA reads TGTGCCATTACCCCCGGGACAGCGTACAATGAGCAGTTCTTC. This codes for CAITPGTAYNEQFF.

In the case of this clonotype: The junction departs from the called germline gene at one end, perhaps through a read error. The chain uses TRBV5-6 and TRBJ2-7; D is perhaps TRBD1 (6 bases). Germline lookup yields CDR1 SGHDT and CDR2 YYEEEE. CDR3 length: 15 residues. The CDR3 nucleotides read TGTGCCAACAGCCGAGACACAGGGCTCGCCTACGAGCAGTACTTC. Its protein is CANSRDTGLAYEQYF.

The V gene is TRBV12-3 or TRBV12-4, the J gene TRBJ2-7, with 9 bases fitting TRBD1. Losses at the gene ends were 6 bases for V and 3 bases for J; bases not matched to a gene: 18. The CDR3 runs to 18 residues. CDR3 amino acids: CASSFGTGSSSGSYEQYF. The DNA for the CDR3 is TGTGCCAGCAGCTTCGGGACAGGGAGTTCTAGCGGAAGCTACGAGCAGTACTTC.

V usage is TRBV20-1 and J usage is TRBJ1-2; D gene unclear. This CDR3 comprises 14 residues. Per the germline V gene, CDR1 is DFQATT and CDR2 is SNEGSKA (reference sequence). With 7 bases removed from V and 0 bases from J, the gap between germline ends came to 15 bases. The CDR3 loop is CSVRTDLANYGYTF. CDR3 nucleotides: TGCAGTGTAAGGACGGACTTAGCTAACTATGGCTACACCTTC.